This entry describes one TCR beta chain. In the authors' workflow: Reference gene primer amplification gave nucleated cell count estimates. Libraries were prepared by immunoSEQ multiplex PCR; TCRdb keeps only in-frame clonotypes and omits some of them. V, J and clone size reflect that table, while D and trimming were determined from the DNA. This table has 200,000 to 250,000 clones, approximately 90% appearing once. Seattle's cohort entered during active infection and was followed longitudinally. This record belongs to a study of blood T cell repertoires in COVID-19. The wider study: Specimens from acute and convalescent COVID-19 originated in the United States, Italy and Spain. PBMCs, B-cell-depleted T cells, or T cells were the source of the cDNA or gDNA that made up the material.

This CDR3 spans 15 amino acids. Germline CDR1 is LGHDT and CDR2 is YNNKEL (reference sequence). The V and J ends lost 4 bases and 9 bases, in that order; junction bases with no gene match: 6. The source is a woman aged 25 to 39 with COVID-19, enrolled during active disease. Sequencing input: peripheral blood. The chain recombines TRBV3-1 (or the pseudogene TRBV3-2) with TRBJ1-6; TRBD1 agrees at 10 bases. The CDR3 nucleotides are TGTGCCAGCAGCCTAATTGGGACAGGGGCTTCACCCCTCCACTTT. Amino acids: CASSLIGTGASPLHF.